This T cell receptor beta chain appears in the sequencing data of a study of OX40 agonist ivuxolimab in advanced cancers. Overall study context: Patients received ivuxolimab, an agonistic anti-OX40 (CD134) antibody. The study, taken as a whole, reports: CD8+ T cells (on average) carried more expanded clones than CD4+ T cells. Also showing low normalized T-cell clonal expansion were some of the nonresponders. Blood T cells, both CD4+ and CD8+, expanded clonally by week 6 at 0.1 to 3.0 mg/kg.

As for this clone: Its matching antigen is unknown.

The protocol was immunoSEQ multiplex PCR, while the TCRdb copy is restricted to in-frame clones and leaves out a portion. This sample carries about 46,000 clones, about 88% of them seen once, and the ten largest clones take 10% to 12%. Trimming shortened V by 0 bases and J by 0 bases, and 9 bases separated the two germline ends. The length of the CDR3 is 14 residues. CDR1 and CDR2 (germline): SQVTM, ANQGSEA. The chain carries TRBV29-1 and TRBJ2-7, with D hard to call. The sequencing here drew on CD4+ or CD8+ T cells sorted from blood, taken in a trial of the OX40 agonist ivuxolimab. The origin of this receptor is an adult with an advanced solid tumor such as melanoma, head and neck, liver or kidney cancer. In DNA form, the CDR3 reads TGCAGCGTTGAAGATGGACGTAGCTCCTACGAGCAGTACTTC. Its protein is CSVEDGRSSYEQYF.